A single sample gave rise to the 14 T cell receptor beta chains below, sequenced in a study of T cell repertoires in cytomegalovirus infection. TCRdb re-derived calls from the reads in MiXCR, one entry per CDR3 protein. The sample shows about 890,000 distinct CDR3 sequences, about a third of them seen only once. These TCRs' antigens remain unknown. This sample comprised cultured CD8+ T cells from PBMCs, obtained from culture after CMV antigen stimulation. All receptors come from a human donor in good health (CMV status not recorded). Some clones in this sample may be carry-over from other donors' samples.

This clonotype was detected only a few times. The chain uses TRBV6-5 and TRBJ2-7; D perhaps matches TRBD1 (6 bases). V was pared by 3 bases and J by 1 base, with 16 bases between. CDR1 and CDR2 from the germline V gene are MNHEY and SVGAGI. The CDR3 has 16 amino acids. Written as DNA, the CDR3 is TGTGCCAGCAGTTATACAGGGAGCTACACATCCTACGAGCAGTACTTC. This sequence encodes CASSYTGSYTSYEQYF.

The chain carries TRBV4-1 and TRBJ2-2, with unresolved D. The CDR3 length is 14 residues. Germline V gene lookup returns CDR1 MGHRA and CDR2 YSYEKL. V lost 0 bases and J 5 bases, leaving 7 bases between the germline ends. DNA for the CDR3: TGCGCCAGCAGCCAAGATGCGTGGACCGGGGAGCTGTTTTTT. Translated: CASSQDAWTGELFF.

The chain is built from TRBV7-6 and TRBJ1-2; 9 bases are a match to TRBD1. Germline V gene data show CDR1 as SGHVS and CDR2 as FNYEAQ. The V and J ends lost 5 bases and 7 bases, in that order; junction bases with no gene match: 8. CDR3 size: 14 residues. The CDR3 DNA sequence: TGTGCCAGCAGCGAGGACAGGGGCACCATTGGCTACACCTTC. It encodes CASSEDRGTIGYTF.

This clonotype was counted only a few times. The chain links TRBV7-9 to TRBJ2-5, with D unclear. The germline CDR1 and CDR2 sequences are SEHNR and FQNEAQ (reference sequence). The CDR3 extends over 14 amino acids. Trimming cost V 1 base and J 2 bases, with 8 bases left between them. DNA of the CDR3: TGTGCCAGCAGCTTAGTGACGTCTCAAGAGACCCAGTACTTC. This gives the protein CASSLVTSQETQYF.

The chain couples TRBV19 to TRBJ1-1, with no clear D. CDR1 and CDR2 from the germline V gene are LNHDA and SQIVND (reference sequence). Trimming pared 1 base from V and 6 bases from J, leaving 9 bases between. CDR3 length equals 13 residues. The CDR3 protein is CASSIGQLAEAFF. The CDR3 nucleotides are TGTGCCAGTAGTATAGGCCAGCTGGCTGAAGCTTTCTTT.

The rearrangement joins TRBV5-5 to TRBJ1-1; no reliable D call. Germline loops: CDR1 SGHKS, CDR2 YYEKEE (reference sequence). The V gene lost 0 bases and the J gene lost 6 bases, with 12 bases spanning the gap. This CDR3 is 14 amino acids long. The CDR3 DNA is TGTGCCAGCAGCTTGGCCTACAAGGGCGCTGAAGCTTTCTTT. Amino acids: CASSLAYKGAEAFF.

The V gene is TRBV7-9, the J gene TRBJ2-7; D possibly corresponds to TRBD2 (5 bases). This CDR3 comprises 13 residues. V lost 5 bases and J lost 1, with 9 bases in between. The germline gives CDR1 SEHNR, CDR2 FQNEAQ (reference sequence). Written as DNA, the CDR3 is TGTGCCAGCAGCGCAGAGGGATCCTACGAGCAGTACGTC. It translates to CASSAEGSYEQYV.

This clonotype came up a few times. This chain joins TRBV2 and TRBJ1-2, with TRBD1 matching over 8 bases. The CDR3 length is 12 residues. Trimming took 9 bases from V and 6 from J; bases not matched to a gene: 6. Germline values: CDR1 SNHLY, CDR2 FYNNEI. The CDR3 DNA reads TGTGCCAGTCCGGACAGGGCAAATGGCTACACCTTC. Translated: CASPDRANGYTF.

This clonotype was seen many times. This sequence joins TRBV6-1 and TRBJ1-1, with 7 bases identical to TRBD1. This CDR3 comprises 13 residues. Looked up from germline, CDR1 is MNHNS and CDR2 is SASEGT. The trim removed 6 bases at V and 3 bases at J, leaving 4 bases unmatched. As DNA, the CDR3 is TGTGCCAGCAGGCGGGACAGTTACACTGAAGCTTTCTTT. Its translation: CASRRDSYTEAFF.

The chain combines TRBV5-4 with TRBJ1-2, with 8 bases fitting TRBD1. Trimming at V came to 7 bases and at J to 2 bases, leaving 4 bases not matched to a gene. Germline V gives CDR1 SGHNT, CDR2 YYREEE (reference sequence). The CDR3 has 13 residues. DNA for the CDR3: TGTGCCAGCTTCGACAGGGGCAACTATGGCTACACCTTC. This gives the protein CASFDRGNYGYTF.

The sample holds a few counts of this clonotype. V gene TRBV19 combines with J gene TRBJ2-3; 9 nucleotides agree with TRBD1. The CDR3 has 15 amino acids. Trimming took 7 bases from V and 4 from J; bases not matched to a gene: 9. Per germline, CDR1 LNHDA and CDR2 SQIVND (reference sequence). The CDR3 nucleotides are TGTGCCAGTACCGCGACAGGGGGAATGGCAGATACGCAGTATTTT. Translating gives CASTATGGMADTQYF.

A few counts support this clonotype. The chain is built from TRBV7-2 and TRBJ2-4; perhaps TRBD2 as D (6 bases). The germline V and J ends were trimmed by 3 bases and 5 bases, with 14 bases remaining between them. The CDR3 has 15 residues. From germline, CDR1 is SGHTA and CDR2 FQGNSA. The CDR3 DNA reads as TGTGCCAGCAGCTTGGGGACGGAGGGGCAAAACATTCAGTACTTC. This codes for CASSLGTEGQNIQYF.

This clonotype has at least ten counts. The CDR3 DNA reads as TGTGCCAGCAGCGTACGCCGGGACAGGGGAGGGAGAACCGGGGAGCTGTTTTTT. Residues: CASSVRRDRGGRTGELFF. This rearrangement joins TRBV7-9 to TRBJ2-2, with 10 bases matching TRBD1. V gave up 5 bases and J gave up 5 bases; unmatched junction bases: 14. The length of the CDR3 is 18 residues. Germline loops: CDR1 SEHNR, CDR2 FQNEAQ (reference sequence).

Worth noting for this clonotype: An end of the junction does not agree with germline; a read error may underlie this. This chain joins TRBV4-1 and TRBJ1-6; 7 bases agree with TRBD1. The CDR3 extends over 16 amino acids. In germline, CDR1 is MGHRA, CDR2 YSYEKL. The CDR3 coding sequence is TGCGCCAGCAGCCTACGCACCGGGACAGCTAATTTACCCCTCCACTTT. This gives the protein CASSLRTGTANLPLHF.